This T cell receptor (beta chain) was sequenced in a study of blood T cell repertoires in COVID-19. Across the whole study: Researchers got acute and convalescent COVID-19 samples from the United States, Italy and Spain.

Original processing notes: Counts of nucleated cells, estimated from reference gene primer amplification, were obtained. The data were produced by immunoSEQ multiplex PCR, yet TCRdb's version contains in-frame clones alone and is incomplete. That table is the source of V, J and clone size, and D and trimming were worked out from the DNA. The sample yields 150,000 to 190,000 clones, around 91% seen once. Looked up from germline, CDR1 is WNHNN and CDR2 is SYGVQD (reference sequence). Deletions cut 6 bases from V and 1 base from J, with 13 bases between. This CDR3 spans 14 amino acids. This receptor was identified in a middle-aged woman with acute or convalescent COVID-19. Source material: peripheral blood. The chain links TRBV10-1 to TRBJ2-7; no reliable D call. The CDR3 sequence is CASRFRSQSYEQYF. In DNA form, the CDR3 reads TGCGCCAGCAGATTCCGGTCACAGTCCTACGAGCAGTACTTC.